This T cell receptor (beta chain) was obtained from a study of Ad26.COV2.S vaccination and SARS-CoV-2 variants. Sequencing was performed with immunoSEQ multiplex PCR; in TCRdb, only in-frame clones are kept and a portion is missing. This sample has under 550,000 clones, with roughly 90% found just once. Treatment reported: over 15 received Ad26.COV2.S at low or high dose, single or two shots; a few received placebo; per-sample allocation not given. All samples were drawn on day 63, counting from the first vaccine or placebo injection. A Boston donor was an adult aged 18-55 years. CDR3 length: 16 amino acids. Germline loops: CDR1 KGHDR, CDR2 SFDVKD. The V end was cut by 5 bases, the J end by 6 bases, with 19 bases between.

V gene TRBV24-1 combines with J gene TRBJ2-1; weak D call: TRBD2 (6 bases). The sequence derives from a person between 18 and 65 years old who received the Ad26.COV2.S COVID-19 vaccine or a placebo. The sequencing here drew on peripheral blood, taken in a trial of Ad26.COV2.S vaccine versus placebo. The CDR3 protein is CATSGSAGGATNEQFF. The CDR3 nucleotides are TGTGCCACCAGTGGATCTGCGGGCGGGGCTACCAATGAGCAGTTCTTC.